This T cell receptor beta chain comes out of a study of ipilimumab plus nivolumab after autologous stem cell transplantation. Overall study context: Both relapsed and primary refractory DLBCL were included.

Study-wide findings and caveats: The authors say TCR, Treg and microbiome findings warrant further study.

Dosing: nivolumab 3 mg/kg IV, weeks 1, 4, 7, 10, then every two weeks to week 26. As for this clone: The antigen is undetermined.

Produced via immunoSEQ multiplex PCR; TCRdb's table is partial and in-frame only. The sample includes 9,500 to 15,000 clones, more than 65% seen only once; the top ten take roughly 31%. This CDR3 has 16 residues. The germline gives CDR1 SGHDT, CDR2 YYEEEE. V lost 3 bases, J lost 4 bases, and 7 bases stayed unmatched. This specimen was PBMCs, taken in a trial of ipilimumab plus nivolumab as post-transplant consolidation. The J gene is TRBJ2-2, the V gene TRBV5-6; TRBD1 matches at 9 bases. The clonotype originates from a male donor with diffuse large B-cell lymphoma. CDR3 protein: CASSSPGQGFTGELFF. CDR3 sequence (DNA): TGTGCCAGCAGCTCCCCGGGACAGGGCTTCACCGGGGAGCTGTTTTTT.